This T cell receptor beta chain was sequenced during a study of control samples from healthy donors and cancer patients. TCRdb keeps only in-frame clones here, not all; method: immunoSEQ multiplex PCR. This table has around 130,000 clones, roughly 84% appearing once. This CDR3 comprises 13 residues. V lost 4 bases to trimming and J lost 9 bases, with 11 bases between them. The V gene's germline CDR1 is SGHRS and CDR2 YFSETQ. As regards this clone: This CDR3 is also generated by other DNA sequences in the sample.

The V and J genes are TRBV5-1 and TRBJ1-6, with D perhaps TRBD1 (5 bases). The TCR was taken from a man aged 50-60 years in good health. Source material: blood. CDR3 loop: CASSEGDGSPLHF. DNA for the CDR3: TGCGCCAGCAGCGAAGGGGACGGTTCACCCCTCCACTTT.